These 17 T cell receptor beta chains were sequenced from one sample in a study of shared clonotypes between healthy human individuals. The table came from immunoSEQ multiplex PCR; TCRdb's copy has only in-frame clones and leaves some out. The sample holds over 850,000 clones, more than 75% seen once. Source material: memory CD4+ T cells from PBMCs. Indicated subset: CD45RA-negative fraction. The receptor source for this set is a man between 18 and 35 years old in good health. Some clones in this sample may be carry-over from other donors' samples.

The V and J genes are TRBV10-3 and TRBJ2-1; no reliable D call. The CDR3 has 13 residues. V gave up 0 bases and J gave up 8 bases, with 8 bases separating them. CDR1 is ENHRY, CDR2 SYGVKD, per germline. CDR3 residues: CAISESGQDEQFF. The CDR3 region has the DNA TGTGCCATCAGTGAGTCAGGGCAGGATGAGCAGTTCTTC.

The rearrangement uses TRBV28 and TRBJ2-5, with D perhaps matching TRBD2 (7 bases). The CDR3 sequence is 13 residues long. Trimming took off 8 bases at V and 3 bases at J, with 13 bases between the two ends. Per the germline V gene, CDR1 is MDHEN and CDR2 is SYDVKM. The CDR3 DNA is TGTGCCAGCTCCGGGGGGCAGGAAGAGACCCAGTACTTC. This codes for CASSGGQEETQYF.

In DNA form, the CDR3 reads TGCGCCAGCAGCAACGGACAGTCTTATGGCTACACCTTC. This encodes CASSNGQSYGYTF. The chain uses TRBV10-1 and TRBJ1-2; possible D gene TRBD1, 6 bases. Germline lookup yields CDR1 WNHNN and CDR2 SYGVQD (reference sequence). The V and J ends lost 6 bases and 5 bases respectively, with 13 bases between them. This CDR3 has 13 residues.

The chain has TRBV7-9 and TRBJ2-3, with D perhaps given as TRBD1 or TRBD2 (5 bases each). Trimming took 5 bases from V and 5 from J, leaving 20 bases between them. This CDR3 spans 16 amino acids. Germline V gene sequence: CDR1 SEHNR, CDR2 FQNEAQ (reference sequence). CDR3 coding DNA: TGTGCCAGCAGCCCCCTTTTTGGGGGAGCAGGAGATACGCAGTATTTT. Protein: CASSPLFGGAGDTQYF.

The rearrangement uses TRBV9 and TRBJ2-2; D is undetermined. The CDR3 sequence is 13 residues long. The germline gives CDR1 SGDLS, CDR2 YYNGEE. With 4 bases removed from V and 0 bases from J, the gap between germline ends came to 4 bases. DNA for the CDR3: TGTGCCAGCAGCCCGGCGAACACCGGGGAGCTGTTTTTT. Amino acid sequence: CASSPANTGELFF.

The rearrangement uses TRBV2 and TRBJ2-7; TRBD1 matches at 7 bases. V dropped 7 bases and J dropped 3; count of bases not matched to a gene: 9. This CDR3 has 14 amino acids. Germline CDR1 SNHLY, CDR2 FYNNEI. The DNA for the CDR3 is TGTGCCAGCACCAGACAGGGTAGAGGCTACGAGCAGTACTTC. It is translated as CASTRQGRGYEQYF.

In DNA form, the CDR3 reads TGTGCCAGCAGTCCAAACCGGGACAGGGTGAGCACTGAAGCTTTCTTT. Translating it yields CASSPNRDRVSTEAFF. The V call is TRBV7-9, the J call TRBJ1-1; 9 bases line up with TRBD1. The germline gives CDR1 SEHNR, CDR2 FQNEAQ (reference sequence). V shed 6 bases, J shed 4 bases, and the junction held 12 bases outside the gene matches. The CDR3 runs to 16 residues.

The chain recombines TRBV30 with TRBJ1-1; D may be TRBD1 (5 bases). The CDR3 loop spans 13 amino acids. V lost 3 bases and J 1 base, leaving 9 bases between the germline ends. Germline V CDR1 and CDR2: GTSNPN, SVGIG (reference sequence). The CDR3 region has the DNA TGTGCCTGGAGGGGGGTGTCGAACACTGAAGCTTTCTTT. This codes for CAWRGVSNTEAFF.

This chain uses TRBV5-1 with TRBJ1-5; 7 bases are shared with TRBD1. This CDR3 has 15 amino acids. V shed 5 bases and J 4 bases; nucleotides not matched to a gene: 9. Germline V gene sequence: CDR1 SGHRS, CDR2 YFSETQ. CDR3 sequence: CASRINSGQNQPQHF. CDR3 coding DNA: TGCGCCAGCAGGATAAACTCGGGACAGAATCAGCCCCAGCATTTT.

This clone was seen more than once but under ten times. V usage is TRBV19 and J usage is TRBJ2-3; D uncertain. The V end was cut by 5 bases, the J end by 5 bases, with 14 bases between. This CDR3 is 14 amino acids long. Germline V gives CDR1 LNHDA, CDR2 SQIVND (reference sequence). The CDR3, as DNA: TGTGCCAGTAGTTATAACTACCCACAAGATACGCAGTATTTT. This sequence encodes CASSYNYPQDTQYF.

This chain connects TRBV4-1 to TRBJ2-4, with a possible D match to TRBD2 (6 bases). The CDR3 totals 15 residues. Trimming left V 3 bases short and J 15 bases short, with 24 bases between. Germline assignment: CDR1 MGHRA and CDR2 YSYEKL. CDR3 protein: CASSHGTALDSVRYF. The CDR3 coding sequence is TGCGCCAGCAGCCACGGGACTGCTCTGGATTCCGTGAGGTACTTC.

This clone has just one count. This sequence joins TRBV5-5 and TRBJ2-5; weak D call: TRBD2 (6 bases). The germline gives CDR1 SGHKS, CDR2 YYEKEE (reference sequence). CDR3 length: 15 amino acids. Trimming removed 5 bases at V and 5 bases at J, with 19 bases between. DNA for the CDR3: TGTGCCAGCAGTCCGCGGGACGGCACCGGCGAGACCCAGTACTTC. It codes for CASSPRDGTGETQYF.

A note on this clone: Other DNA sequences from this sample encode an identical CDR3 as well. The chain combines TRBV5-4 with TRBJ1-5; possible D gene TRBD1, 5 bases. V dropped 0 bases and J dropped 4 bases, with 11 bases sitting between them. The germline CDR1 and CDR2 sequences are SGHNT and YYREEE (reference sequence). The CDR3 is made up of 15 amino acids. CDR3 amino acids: CASSLAGTGNQPQHF. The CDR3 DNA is TGTGCCAGCAGCTTGGCCGGGACGGGTAATCAGCCCCAGCATTTT.

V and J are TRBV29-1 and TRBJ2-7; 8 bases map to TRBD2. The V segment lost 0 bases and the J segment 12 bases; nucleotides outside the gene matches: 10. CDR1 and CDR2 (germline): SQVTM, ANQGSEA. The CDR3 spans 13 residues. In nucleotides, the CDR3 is TGCAGCGTTGAAGATACGGGAGGGGCGCGGCTGTACTTC. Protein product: CSVEDTGGARLYF.

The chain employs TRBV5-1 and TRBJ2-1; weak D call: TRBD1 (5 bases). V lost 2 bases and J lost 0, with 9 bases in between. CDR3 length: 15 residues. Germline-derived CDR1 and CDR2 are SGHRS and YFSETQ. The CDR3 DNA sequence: TGCGCCAGCAGCTTCAGACAGAGCTCCTACAATGAGCAGTTCTTC. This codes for CASSFRQSSYNEQFF.

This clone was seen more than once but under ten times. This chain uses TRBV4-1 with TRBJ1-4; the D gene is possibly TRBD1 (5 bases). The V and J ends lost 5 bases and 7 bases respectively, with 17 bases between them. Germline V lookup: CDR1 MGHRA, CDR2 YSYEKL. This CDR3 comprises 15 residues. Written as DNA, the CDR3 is TGCGCCAGCAGCTTGGGACCGCTGGCGGGTGAAAAACTGTTTTTT. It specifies CASSLGPLAGEKLFF.

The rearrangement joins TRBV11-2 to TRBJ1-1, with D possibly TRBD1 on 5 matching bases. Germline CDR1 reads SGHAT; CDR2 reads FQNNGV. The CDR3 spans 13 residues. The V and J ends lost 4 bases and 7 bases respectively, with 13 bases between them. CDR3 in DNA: TGTGCCAGCAGCTATCTAACAGGTCTTGAAGCTTTCTTT. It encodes CASSYLTGLEAFF. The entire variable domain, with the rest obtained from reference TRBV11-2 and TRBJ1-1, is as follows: EAGVAQSPRYKIIEKRQSVAFWCNPISGHATLYWYQQILGQGPKLLIQFQNNGVVDDSQLPKDRFSAERLKGVDSTLKIQPAKLEDSAVYLCASSYLTGLEAFFGQGTRLTVV.